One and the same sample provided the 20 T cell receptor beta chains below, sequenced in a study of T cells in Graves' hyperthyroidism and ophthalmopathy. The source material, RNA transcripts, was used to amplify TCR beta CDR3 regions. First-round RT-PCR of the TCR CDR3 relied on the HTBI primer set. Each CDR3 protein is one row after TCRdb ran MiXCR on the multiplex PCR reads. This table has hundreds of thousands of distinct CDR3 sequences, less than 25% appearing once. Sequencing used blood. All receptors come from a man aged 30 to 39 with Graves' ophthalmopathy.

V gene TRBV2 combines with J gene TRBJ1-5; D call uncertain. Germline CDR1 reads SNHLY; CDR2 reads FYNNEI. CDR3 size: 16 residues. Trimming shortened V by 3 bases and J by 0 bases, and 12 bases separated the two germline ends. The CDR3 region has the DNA TGTGCCAGCAGTGATAGCGGACGGCTTAGCAATCAGCCCCAGCATTTT. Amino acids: CASSDSGRLSNQPQHF. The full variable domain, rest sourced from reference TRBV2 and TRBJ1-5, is EPEVTQTPSHQVTQMGQEVILRCVPISNHLYFYWYRQILGQKVEFLVSFYNNEISEKSEIFDDQFSVERPDGSNFTLKIRSTKLEDSAMYFCASSDSGRLSNQPQHFGDGTRLSIL.

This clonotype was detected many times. The CDR3 sequence is CASSLKMRTAGRYEQYF. DNA of the CDR3: TGTGCCAGCAGCCTCAAGATGAGGACGGCGGGGCGGTACGAGCAGTACTTC. The chain is built from TRBV12-3 or TRBV12-4 and TRBJ2-7, with D tentatively TRBD2 (6 bases). Trimming shortened V by 6 bases and J by 4 bases, and 25 bases separated the two germline ends. The CDR3 extends over 17 amino acids.

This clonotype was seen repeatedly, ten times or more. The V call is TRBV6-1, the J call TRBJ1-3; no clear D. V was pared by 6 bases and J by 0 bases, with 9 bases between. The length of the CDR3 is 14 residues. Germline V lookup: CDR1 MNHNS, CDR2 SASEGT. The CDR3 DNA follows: TGTGCCAGCAGGAGCGCCGGCTCTGGAAACACCATATATTTT. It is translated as CASRSAGSGNTIYF.

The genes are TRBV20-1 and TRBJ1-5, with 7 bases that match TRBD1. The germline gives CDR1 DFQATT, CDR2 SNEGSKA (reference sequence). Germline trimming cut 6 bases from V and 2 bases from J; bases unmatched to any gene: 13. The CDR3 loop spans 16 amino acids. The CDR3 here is CSAHITGAARNQPQHF. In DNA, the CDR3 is TGCAGTGCCCACATAACAGGGGCGGCTCGCAATCAGCCCCAGCATTTT.

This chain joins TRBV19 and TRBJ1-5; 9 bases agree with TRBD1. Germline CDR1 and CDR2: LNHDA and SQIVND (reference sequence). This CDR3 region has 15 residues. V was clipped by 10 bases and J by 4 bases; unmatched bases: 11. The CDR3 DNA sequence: TGTGCCACCCACAAGGACAGGGGAGGGAATCAGCCCCAGCATTTT. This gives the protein CATHKDRGGNQPQHF.

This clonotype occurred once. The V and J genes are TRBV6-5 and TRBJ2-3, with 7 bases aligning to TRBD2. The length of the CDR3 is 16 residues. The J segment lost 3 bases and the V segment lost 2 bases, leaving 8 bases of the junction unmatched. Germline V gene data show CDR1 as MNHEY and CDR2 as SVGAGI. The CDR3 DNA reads TGTGCCAGCAGTTACGGGAGGGCGGTAGGAACAGATACGCAGTATTTT. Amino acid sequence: CASSYGRAVGTDTQYF.

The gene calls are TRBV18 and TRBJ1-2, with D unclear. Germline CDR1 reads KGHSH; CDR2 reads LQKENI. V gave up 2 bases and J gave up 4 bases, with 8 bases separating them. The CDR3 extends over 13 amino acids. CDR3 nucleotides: TGTGCCAGCTCACCAGGGGTAGCCTATGGCTACACCTTC. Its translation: CASSPGVAYGYTF.

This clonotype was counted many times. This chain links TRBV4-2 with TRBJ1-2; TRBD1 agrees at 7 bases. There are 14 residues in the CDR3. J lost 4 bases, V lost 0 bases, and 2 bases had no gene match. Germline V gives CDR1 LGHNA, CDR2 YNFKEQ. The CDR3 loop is CASSQERGLYGYTF. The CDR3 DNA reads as TGTGCCAGCAGCCAAGAAAGGGGGCTCTATGGCTACACCTTC.

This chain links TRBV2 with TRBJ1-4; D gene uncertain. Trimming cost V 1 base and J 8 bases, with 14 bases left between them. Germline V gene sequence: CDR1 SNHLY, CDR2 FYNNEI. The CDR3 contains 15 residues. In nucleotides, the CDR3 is TGTGCCAGCAGTGAAGAGGCGAGGACGGTGGAAAAACTGTTTTTT. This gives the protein CASSEEARTVEKLFF. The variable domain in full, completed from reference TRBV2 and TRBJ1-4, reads EPEVTQTPSHQVTQMGQEVILRCVPISNHLYFYWYRQILGQKVEFLVSFYNNEISEKSEIFDDQFSVERPDGSNFTLKIRSTKLEDSAMYFCASSEEARTVEKLFFGSGTQLSVL.

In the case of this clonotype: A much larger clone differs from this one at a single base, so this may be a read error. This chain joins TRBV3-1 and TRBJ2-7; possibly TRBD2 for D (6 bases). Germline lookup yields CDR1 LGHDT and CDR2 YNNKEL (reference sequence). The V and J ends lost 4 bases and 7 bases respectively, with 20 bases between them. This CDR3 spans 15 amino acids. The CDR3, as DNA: TGTGCCAGCAGCCGGAGCGCGGGATCGGGAAATGAGCAGTACTTC. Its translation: CASSRSAGSGNEQYF.

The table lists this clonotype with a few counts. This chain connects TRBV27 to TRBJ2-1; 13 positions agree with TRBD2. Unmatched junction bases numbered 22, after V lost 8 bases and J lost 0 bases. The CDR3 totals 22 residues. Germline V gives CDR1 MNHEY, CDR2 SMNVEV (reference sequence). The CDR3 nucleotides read TGTGCCAGCTTTACAGGACGGAGTAATGGACTAGCGGGAGAAACCTCCTACAATGAGCAGTTCTTC. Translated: CASFTGRSNGLAGETSYNEQFF.

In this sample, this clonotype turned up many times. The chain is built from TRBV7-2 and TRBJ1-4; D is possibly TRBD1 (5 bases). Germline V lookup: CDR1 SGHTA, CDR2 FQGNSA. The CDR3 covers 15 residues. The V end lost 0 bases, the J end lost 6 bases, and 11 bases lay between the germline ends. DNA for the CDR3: TGTGCCAGCAGCTTAGCTGCAGGGACGGATGAAAAACTGTTTTTT. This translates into CASSLAAGTDEKLFF. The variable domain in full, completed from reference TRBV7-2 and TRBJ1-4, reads GAGVSQSPSNKVTEKGKDVELRCDPISGHTALYWYRQSLGQGLEFLIYFQGNSAPDKSGLPSDRFSAERTGGSVSTLTIQRTQQEDSAVYLCASSLAAGTDEKLFFGSGTQLSVL.

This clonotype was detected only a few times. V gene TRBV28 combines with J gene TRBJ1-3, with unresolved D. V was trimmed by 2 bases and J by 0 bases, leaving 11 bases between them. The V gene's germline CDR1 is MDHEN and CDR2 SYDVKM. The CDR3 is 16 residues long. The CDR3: CASSLDPGPSGNTIYF. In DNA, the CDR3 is TGTGCCAGCAGTTTAGATCCAGGTCCCTCTGGAAACACCATATATTTT.

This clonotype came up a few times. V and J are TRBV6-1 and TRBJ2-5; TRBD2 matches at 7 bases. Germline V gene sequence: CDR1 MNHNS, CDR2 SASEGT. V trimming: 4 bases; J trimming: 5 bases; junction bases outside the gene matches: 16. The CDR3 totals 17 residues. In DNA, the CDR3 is TGTGCCAGCAGTGTTTTTTGGGGGACTTGGGGGGGGGAGACCCAGTACTTC. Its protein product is CASSVFWGTWGGETQYF.

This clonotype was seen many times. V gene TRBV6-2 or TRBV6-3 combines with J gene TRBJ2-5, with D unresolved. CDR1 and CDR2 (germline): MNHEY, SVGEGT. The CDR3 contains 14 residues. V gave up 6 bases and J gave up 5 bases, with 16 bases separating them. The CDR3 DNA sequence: TGTGCCAGCAGCTTCACGGTTACGCAGGAGACCCAGTACTTC. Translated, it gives CASSFTVTQETQYF.

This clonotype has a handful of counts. The CDR3 DNA follows: TGCAGTGCTCCCAGACTGTCCCTCACAGATACGCAGTATTTT. Protein product: CSAPRLSLTDTQYF. The V and J genes are TRBV20-1 and TRBJ2-3; D not certain. Trimming took 5 bases from V and 2 from J, leaving 14 bases between them. This CDR3 region has 14 residues. Germline CDR1 reads DFQATT; CDR2 reads SNEGSKA (reference sequence).

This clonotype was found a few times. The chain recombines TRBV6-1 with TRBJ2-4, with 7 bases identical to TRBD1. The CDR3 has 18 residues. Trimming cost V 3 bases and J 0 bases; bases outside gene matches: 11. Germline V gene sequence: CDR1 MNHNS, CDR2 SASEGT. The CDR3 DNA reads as TGTGCCAGCAGTGAGGCAAACAGGGGTGGTTTAGCCAAAAACATTCAGTACTTC. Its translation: CASSEANRGGLAKNIQYF.

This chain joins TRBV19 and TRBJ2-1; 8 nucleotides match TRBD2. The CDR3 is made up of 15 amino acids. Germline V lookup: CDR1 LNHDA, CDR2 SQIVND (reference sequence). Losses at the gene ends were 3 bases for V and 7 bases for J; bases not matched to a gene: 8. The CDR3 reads CASSIISAGANEQFF. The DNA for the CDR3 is TGTGCCAGTAGTATCATATCAGCGGGAGCAAATGAGCAGTTCTTC.

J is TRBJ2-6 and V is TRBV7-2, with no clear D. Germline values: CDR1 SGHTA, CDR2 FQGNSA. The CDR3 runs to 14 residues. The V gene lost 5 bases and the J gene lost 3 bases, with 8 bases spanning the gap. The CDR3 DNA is TGTGCCAGCAGCCTAAATATTGGGGCCAACGTCCTGACTTTC. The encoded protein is CASSLNIGANVLTF.

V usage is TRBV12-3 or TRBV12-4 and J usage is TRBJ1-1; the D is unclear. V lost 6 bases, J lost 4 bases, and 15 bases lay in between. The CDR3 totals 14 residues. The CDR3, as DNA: TGTGCCAGCAGCCCGGGCCCTAGTAGCACTGAAGCTTTCTTT. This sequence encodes CASSPGPSSTEAFF.